This TCR beta chain originates from a study of PD-1 blockade in classical Hodgkin lymphoma. The CDR3 runs 14 residues. Trimming left V 4 bases short and J 0 bases short, with 12 bases between. CDR1 SQVTM and CDR2 ANQGSEA come from the germline V gene. Each and every patient relapsed after autologous stem cell transplantation, and patients got differing brentuximab vedotin exposure. By magnetic negative selection, CD4+ T cells were purified from thawed PBMCs. Study results and limitations: Although disease activity or prior therapy may be involved, causes of the repertoire differences remain undefined. The study reported lower baseline TCR diversity in newly diagnosed patients than in healthy donors. By C4D1 there was a significant rise in CD4+ TCR diversity but not in CD8+ TCR diversity. Excluded were patients who started nivolumab under 1 year after ASCT, a group that had lower diversity.

Points on this clone: Its antigen remains unidentified.

Produced via immunoSEQ multiplex PCR; TCRdb's table is partial and in-frame only. The table shows about 15,000 clones, with 85% occurring only once. The TCR originated in a human donor with classical Hodgkin lymphoma. The chain couples TRBV29-1 to TRBJ1-1; tentative D call: TRBD1 (5 bases). The sample was CD4+ T cells from blood, taken at baseline. DNA for the CDR3: TGCAGCGTTGTAGGGGAGAGGATGAACACTGAAGCTTTCTTT. Protein: CSVVGERMNTEAFF.